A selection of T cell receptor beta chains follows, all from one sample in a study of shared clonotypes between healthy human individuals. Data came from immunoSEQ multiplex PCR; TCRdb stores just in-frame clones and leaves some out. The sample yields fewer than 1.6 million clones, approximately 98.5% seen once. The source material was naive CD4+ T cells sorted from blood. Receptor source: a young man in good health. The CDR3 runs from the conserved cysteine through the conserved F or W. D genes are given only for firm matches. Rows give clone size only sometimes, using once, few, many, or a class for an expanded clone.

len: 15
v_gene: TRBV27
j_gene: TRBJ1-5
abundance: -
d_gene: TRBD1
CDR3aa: CASSPGQGGGQPQHF
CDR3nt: TGTGCCAGCAGTCCGGGACAGGGGGGAGGACAGCCCCAGCATTTT

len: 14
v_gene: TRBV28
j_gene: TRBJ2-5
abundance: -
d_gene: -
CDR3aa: CASRIPRGGETQYF
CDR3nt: TGTGCCAGCAGGATACCCAGGGGCGGAGAGACCCAGTACTTC

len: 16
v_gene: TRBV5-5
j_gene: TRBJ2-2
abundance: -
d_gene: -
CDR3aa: CASSLVRRTNTGELFF
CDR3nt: TGTGCCAGCAGCTTGGTAAGGCGGACGAACACCGGGGAGCTGTTTTTT

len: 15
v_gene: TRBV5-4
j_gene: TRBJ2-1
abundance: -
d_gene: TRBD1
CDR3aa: CASSERGTGVHEQFF
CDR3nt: TGTGCCAGCAGCGAAAGGGGGACAGGGGTTCATGAGCAGTTCTTC

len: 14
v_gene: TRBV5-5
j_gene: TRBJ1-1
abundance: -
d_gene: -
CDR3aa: CASSYTGPNTEAFF
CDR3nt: TGTGCCAGCAGTTACACAGGTCCGAACACTGAAGCTTTCTTT

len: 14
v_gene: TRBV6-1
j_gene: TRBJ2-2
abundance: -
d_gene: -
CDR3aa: CASSELTNTGELFF
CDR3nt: TGTGCCAGCAGTGAACTTACGAACACCGGGGAGCTGTTTTTT

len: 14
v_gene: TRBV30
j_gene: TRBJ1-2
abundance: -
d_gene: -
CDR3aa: CAWVMRGVYYGYTF
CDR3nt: TGTGCCTGGGTGATGAGGGGCGTTTACTATGGCTACACCTTC

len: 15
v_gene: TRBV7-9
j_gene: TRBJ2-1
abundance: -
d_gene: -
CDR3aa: CASSLEGSRLNEQFF
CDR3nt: TGTGCCAGCAGCCTAGAGGGCTCCCGCCTCAATGAGCAGTTCTTC

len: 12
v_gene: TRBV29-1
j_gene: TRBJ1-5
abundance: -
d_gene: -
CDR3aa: CSVGGSNQPQHF
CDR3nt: TGCAGCGTTGGGGGATCCAATCAGCCCCAGCATTTT

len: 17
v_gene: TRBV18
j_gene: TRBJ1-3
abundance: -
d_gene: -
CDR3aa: CASSPLFAPSSGNTIYF
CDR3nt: TGTGCCAGCTCACCACTCTTTGCACCTAGCTCTGGAAACACCATATATTTT

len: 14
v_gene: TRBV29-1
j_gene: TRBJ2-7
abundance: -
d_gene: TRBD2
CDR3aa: CSVSRGLAEYEQYF
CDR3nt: TGCAGCGTTAGCCGAGGACTAGCGGAGTACGAGCAGTACTTC

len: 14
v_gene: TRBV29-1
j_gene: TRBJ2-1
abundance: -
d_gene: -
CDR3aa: CSVDRGPSYNEQFF
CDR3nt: TGCAGCGTTGATAGAGGGCCCTCCTACAATGAGCAGTTCTTC

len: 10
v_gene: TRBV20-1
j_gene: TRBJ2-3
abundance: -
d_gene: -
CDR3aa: CSGNSGTQYF
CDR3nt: TGCAGCGGTAACTCGGGTACGCAGTATTTT

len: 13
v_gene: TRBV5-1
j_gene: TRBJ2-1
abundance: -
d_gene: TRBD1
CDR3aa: CASSGDRYNEQFF
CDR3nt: TGCGCCAGCAGCGGGGACAGATACAATGAGCAGTTCTTC

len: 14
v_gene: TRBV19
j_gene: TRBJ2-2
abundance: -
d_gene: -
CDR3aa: CASMRTVNTGELFF
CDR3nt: TGTGCCAGTATGAGGACAGTTAACACCGGGGAGCTGTTTTTT

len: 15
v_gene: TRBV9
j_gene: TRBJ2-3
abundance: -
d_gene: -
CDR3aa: CASSSKQGSTDTQYF
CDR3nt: TGTGCCAGCAGCTCGAAACAGGGTTCCACAGATACGCAGTATTTT

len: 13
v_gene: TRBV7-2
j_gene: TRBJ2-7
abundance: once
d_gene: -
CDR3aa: CASSAPGAYEQYF
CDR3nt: TGTGCCAGCAGCGCCCCTGGGGCCTACGAGCAGTACTTC

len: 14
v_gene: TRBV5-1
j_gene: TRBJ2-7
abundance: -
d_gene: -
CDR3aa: CASSFKASTYEQYF
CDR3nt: TGCGCCAGCAGCTTTAAGGCCTCTACCTACGAGCAGTACTTC

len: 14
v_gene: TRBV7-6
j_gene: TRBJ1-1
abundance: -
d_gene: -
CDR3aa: CASSVDRGNTEAFF
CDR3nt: TGTGCCAGCAGCGTTGATAGGGGGAACACTGAAGCTTTCTTT

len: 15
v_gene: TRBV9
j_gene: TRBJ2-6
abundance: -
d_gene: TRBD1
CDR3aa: CASGTGSSGANVLTF
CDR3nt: TGTGCCAGCGGGACAGGTTCTTCTGGGGCCAACGTCCTGACTTTC

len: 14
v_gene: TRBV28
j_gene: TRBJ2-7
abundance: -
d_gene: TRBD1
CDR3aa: CASSFDRAVYEQYF
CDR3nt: TGTGCCAGCAGTTTCGACAGGGCAGTATACGAGCAGTACTTC

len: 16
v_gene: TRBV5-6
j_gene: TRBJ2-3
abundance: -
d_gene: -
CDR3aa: CASSLRSWSPGDTQYF
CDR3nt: TGTGCCAGCAGCTTACGAAGCTGGAGCCCGGGGGATACGCAGTATTTT

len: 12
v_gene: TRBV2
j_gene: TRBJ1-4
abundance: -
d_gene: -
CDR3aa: CASSLTDYKLFF
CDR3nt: TGTGCCAGCAGTCTGACAGATTACAAACTGTTTTTT

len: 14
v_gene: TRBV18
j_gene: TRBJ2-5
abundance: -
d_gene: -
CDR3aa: CASSRTEDQETQYF
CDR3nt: TGTGCCAGCTCACGCACCGAAGACCAAGAGACCCAGTACTTC

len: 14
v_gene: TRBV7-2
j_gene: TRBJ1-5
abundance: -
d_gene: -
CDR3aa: CASSSGLSNQPQHF
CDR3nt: TGTGCCAGCAGCTCGGGACTGAGCAATCAGCCCCAGCATTTT

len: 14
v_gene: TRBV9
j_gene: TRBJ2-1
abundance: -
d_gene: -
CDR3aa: CASSVATSYNEQFF
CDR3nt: TGTGCCAGCAGCGTAGCTACCTCCTACAATGAGCAGTTCTTC

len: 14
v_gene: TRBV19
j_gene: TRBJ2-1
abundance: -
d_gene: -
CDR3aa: CASTDLGRLNEQFF
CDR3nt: TGTGCCAGTACCGACCTAGGTAGGTTGAATGAGCAGTTCTTC

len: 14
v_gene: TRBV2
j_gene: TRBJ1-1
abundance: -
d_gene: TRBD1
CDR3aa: CASSYTGDSTEAFF
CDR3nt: TGTGCCAGCAGTTATACAGGGGATAGCACTGAAGCTTTCTTT

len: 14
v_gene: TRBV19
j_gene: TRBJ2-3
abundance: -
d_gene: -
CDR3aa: CATQLRGETDTQYF
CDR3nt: TGTGCCACCCAACTTAGGGGGGAGACAGATACGCAGTATTTT

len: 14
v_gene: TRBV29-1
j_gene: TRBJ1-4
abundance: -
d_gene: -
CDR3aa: CSAGGGHMKGKLFF
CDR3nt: TGCAGCGCCGGCGGGGGTCATATGAAGGGGAAACTGTTTTTT

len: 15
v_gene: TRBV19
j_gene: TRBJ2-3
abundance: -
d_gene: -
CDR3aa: CASSIWTSSTDTQYF
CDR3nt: TGTGCCAGTAGTATATGGACTTCTAGCACAGATACGCAGTATTTT

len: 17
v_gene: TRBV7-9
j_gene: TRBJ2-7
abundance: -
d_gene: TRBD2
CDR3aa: CASSPRTSGRAPYEQYF
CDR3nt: TGTGCCAGCAGTCCCCGGACTAGCGGGAGGGCGCCCTACGAGCAGTACTTC

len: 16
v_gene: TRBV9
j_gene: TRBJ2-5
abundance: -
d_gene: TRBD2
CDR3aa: CASSVGAGGPGETQYF
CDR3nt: TGTGCCAGCAGCGTAGGAGCGGGAGGGCCAGGGGAGACCCAGTACTTC

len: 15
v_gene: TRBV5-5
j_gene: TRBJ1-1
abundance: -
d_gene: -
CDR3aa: CASSYRPSMNTEAFF
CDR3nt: TGTGCCAGCAGCTACCGACCCTCGATGAACACTGAAGCTTTCTTT

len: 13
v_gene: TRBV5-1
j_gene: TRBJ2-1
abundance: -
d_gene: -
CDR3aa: CASSSPLINEQFF
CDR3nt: TGCGCCAGCAGTTCACCGCTAATTAATGAGCAGTTCTTC

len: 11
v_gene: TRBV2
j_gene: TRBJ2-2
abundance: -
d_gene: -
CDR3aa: CASSEPRELFF
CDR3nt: TGTGCCAGCAGTGAGCCCCGGGAGCTGTTTTTT

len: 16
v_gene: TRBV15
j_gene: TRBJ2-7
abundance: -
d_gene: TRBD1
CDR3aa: CATSRDLGQGIYEQYF
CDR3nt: TGTGCCACCAGCAGAGATCTGGGACAGGGTATCTACGAGCAGTACTTC

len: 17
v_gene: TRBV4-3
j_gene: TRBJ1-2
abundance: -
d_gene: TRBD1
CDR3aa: CASSRGQGRGSNYGYTF
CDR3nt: TGCGCCAGCAGCCGCGGACAGGGGAGGGGTTCTAACTATGGCTACACCTTC

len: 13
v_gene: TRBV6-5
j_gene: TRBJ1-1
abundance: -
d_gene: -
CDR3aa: CASSYLGNTEAFF
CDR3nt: TGTGCCAGCAGTTACTTGGGGAACACTGAAGCTTTCTTT

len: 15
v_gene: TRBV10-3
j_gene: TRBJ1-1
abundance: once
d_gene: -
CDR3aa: CAISAWREEGTEAFF
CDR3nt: TGTGCCATCAGTGCCTGGCGTGAGGAGGGCACTGAAGCTTTCTTT

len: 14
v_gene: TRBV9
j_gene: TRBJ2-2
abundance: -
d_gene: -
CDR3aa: CASSVDSNSGELFF
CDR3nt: TGTGCCAGCAGCGTAGACAGCAACTCCGGGGAGCTGTTTTTT

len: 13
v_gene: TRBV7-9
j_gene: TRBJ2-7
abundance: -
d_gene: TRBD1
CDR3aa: CAIQTGSSYEQYF
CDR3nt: TGTGCCATCCAGACAGGGAGCTCCTACGAGCAGTACTTC

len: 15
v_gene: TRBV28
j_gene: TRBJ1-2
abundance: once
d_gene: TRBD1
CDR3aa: CASSFRTGGSLGYTF
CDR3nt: TGTGCCAGCAGTTTTCGGACAGGGGGCAGTTTGGGCTACACCTTC

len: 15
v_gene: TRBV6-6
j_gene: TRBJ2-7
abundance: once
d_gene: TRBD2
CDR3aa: CASSSSGTGRNEQYF
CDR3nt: TGTGCCAGCAGCTCAAGCGGGACGGGACGAAACGAGCAGTACTTC

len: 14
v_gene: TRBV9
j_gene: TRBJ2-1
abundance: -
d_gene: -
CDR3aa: CASSLLGGYNEQFF
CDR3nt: TGTGCCAGCAGCTTGTTGGGCGGATACAATGAGCAGTTCTTC

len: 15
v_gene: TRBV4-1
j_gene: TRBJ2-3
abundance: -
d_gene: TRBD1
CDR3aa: CASSEAGGRADTQYF
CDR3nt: TGCGCCAGCAGCGAAGCAGGGGGCCGAGCAGATACGCAGTATTTT

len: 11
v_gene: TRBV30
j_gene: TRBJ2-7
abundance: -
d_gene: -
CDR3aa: CAYKFSYEQYF
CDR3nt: TGTGCCTATAAGTTCTCCTACGAGCAGTACTTC

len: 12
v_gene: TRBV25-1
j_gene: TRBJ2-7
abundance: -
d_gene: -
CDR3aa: CASSDFLWEQYF
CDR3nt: TGTGCCAGCAGTGACTTTCTGTGGGAGCAGTACTTC

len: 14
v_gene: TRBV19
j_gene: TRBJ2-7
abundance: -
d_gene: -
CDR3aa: CASRGTGPTNEQYF
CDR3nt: TGTGCCAGTAGGGGGACGGGACCTACGAACGAGCAGTACTTC

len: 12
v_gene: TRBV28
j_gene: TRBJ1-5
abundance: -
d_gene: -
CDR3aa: CASSSGPQPQHF
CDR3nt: TGTGCCAGCAGTTCGGGTCCCCAGCCCCAGCATTTT